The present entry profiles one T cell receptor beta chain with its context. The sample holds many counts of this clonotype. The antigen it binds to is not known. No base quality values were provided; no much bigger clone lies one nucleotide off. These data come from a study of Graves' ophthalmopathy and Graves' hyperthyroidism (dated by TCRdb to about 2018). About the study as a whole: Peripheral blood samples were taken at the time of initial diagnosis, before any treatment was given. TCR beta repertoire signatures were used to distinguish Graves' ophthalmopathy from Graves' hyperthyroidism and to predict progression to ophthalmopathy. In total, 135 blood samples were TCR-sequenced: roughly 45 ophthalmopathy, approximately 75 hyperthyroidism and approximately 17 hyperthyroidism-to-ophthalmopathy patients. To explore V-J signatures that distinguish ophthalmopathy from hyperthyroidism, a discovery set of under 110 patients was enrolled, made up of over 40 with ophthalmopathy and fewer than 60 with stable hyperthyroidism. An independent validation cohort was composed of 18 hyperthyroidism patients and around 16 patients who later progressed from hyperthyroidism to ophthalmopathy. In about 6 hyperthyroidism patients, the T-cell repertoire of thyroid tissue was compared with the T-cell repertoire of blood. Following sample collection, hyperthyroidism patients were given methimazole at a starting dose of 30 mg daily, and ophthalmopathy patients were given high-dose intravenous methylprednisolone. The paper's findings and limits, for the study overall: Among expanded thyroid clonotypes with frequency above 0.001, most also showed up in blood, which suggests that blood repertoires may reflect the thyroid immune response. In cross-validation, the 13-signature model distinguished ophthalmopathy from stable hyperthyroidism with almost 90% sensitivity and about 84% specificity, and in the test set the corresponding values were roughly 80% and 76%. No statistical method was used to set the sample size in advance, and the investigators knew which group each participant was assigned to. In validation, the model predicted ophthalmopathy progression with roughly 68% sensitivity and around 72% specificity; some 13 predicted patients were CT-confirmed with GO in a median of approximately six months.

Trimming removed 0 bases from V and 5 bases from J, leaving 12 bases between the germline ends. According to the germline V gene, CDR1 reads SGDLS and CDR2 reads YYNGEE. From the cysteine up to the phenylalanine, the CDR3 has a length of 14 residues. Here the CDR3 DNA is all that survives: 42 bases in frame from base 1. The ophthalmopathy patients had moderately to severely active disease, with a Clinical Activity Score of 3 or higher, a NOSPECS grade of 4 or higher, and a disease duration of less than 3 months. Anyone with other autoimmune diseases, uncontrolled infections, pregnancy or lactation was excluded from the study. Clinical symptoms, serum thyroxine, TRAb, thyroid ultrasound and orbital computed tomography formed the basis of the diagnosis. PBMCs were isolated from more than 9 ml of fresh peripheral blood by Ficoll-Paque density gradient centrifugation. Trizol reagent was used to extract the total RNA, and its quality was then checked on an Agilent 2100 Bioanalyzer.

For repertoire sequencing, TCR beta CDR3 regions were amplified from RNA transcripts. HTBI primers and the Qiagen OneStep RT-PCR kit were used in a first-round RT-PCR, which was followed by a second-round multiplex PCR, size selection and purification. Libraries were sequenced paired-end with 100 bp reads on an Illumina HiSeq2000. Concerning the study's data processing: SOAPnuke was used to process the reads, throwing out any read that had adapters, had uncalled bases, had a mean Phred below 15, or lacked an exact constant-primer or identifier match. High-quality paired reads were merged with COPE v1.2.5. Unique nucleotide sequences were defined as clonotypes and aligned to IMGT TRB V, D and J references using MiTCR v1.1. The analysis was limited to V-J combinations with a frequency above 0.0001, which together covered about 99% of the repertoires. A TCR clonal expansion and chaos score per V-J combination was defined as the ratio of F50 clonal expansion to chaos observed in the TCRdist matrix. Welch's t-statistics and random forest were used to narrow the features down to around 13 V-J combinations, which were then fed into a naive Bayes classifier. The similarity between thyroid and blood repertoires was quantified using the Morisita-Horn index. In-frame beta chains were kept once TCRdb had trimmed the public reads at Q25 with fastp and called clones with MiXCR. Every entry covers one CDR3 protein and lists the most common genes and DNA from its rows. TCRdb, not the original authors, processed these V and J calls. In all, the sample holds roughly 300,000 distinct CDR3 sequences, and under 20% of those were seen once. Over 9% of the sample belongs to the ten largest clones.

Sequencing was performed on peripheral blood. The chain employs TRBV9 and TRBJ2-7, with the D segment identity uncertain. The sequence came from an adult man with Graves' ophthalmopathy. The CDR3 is CASSVDYGYHEQYF. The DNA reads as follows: TGTGCCAGCAGCGTAGATTACGGGTATCACGAGCAGTACTTC.